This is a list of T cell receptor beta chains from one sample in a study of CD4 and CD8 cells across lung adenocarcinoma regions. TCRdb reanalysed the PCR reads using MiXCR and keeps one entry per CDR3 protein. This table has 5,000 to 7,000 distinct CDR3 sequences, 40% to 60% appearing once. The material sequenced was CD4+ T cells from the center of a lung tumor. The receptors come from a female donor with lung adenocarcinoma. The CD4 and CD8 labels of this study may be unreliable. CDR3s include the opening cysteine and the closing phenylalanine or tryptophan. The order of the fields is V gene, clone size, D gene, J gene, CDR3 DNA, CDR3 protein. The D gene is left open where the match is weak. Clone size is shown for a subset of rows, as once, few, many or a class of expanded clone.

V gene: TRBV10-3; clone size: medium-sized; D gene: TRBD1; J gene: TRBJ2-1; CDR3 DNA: TGTGCCATCAACCCGGGACAGCGAACCAATGAGCAGTTCTTC; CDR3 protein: CAINPGQRTNEQFF
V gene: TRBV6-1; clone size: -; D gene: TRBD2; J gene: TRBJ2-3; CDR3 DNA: TGTGCGGGCAGTGGGGCTAGCGGCCAAGATACCCAGTATTTT; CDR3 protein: CAGSGASGQDTQYF
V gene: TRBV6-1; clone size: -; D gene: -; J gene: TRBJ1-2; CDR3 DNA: TGTGCCAGCAGTGAAGCTTGGGTAGGCTATGGCTACACCTTC; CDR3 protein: CASSEAWVGYGYTF
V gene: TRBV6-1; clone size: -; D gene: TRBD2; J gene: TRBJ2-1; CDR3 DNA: TGTGCCAGCAGACTAGCGGGAGGGCCCAACAATACGCAGTTCTTC; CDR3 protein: CASRLAGGPNNTQFF
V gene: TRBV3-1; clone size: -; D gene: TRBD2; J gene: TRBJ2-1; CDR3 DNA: TGTGCCAGCAGTCGGACTAGCGGGAGTAAGCAGTTCTTC; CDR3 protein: CASSRTSGSKQFF
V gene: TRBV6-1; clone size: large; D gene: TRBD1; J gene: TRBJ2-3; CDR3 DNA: TGTGCCAGCAGTGAAGGGCAGGGGGCGGATACGCAGTATTTT; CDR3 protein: CASSEGQGADTQYF
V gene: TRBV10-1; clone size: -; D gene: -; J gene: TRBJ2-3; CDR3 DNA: TGCGCCACCGAACTAGAAGGTACAAACACTCAGTACTTT; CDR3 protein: CATELEGTNTQYF
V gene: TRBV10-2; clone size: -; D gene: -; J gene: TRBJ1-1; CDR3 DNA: TGCGCCAGCAGGGTGAATGTCAGAAACACTGAAGCTTTCTTT; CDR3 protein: CASRVNVRNTEAFF
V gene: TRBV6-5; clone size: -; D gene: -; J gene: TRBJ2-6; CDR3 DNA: TGTGCCAGCAGTTACGGGGACTCTAGCTCTGGGGCCAACGTCCTGACTTTC; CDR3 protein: CASSYGDSSSGANVLTF
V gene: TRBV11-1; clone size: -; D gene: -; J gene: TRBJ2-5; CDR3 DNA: TGTGCCAGCAGCTTAGACCGCCAAGAGACCCAGTACTTC; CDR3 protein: CASSLDRQETQYF
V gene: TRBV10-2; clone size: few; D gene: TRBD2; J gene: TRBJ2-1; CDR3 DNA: TGCGCCAGCAGGATGGGACTAGCGGGAGGGAGCTCCTACAATGAGCAGTTCTTC; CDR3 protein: CASRMGLAGGSSYNEQFF
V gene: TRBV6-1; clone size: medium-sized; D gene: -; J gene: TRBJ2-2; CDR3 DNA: TGTGCCAGCAGTGAGATCTTGATCACCGGGGAGCTGTTTTTT; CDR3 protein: CASSEILITGELFF
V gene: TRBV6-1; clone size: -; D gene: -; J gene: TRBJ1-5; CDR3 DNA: TGTGCCAGCATGGGGGTTGGACAGCCCCAGCATTTT; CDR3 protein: CASMGVGQPQHF
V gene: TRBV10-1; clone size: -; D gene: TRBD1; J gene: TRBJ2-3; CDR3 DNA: TGCGCCAGCAGTGACTATCAGGGGGCTGCGGATACGCAGTATTTT; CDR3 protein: CASSDYQGAADTQYF
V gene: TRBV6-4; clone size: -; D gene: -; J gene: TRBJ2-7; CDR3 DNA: TGTGCGGGCAGCGGACGGGGTGGCACAGATACGCAGTACTTC; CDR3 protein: CAGSGRGGTDTQYF
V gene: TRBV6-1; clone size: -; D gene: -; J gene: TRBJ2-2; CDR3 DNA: TGTGCCAGCCAGGCAGGGACATGGAACACCGGGGAGCTGTTTTTT; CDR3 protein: CASQAGTWNTGELFF
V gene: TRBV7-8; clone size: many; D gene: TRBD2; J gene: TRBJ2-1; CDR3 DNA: TGTGCCAGCAGCTTAGGACTAGCGGGTTTGGTTGTGTCCTACAATGAGCAGTTCTTC; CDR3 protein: CASSLGLAGLVVSYNEQFF
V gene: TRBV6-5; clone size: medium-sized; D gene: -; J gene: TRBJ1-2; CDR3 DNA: TGTGCCAGCAGTTACTCGATCAGAAGTGGGTACTATGGCTACACCTTC; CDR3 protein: CASSYSIRSGYYGYTF
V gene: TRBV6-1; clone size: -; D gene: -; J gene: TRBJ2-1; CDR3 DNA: TGTGCCAGCAGTGTAAGGGACGTGGGATACAATGAGCAGTTCTTC; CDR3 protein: CASSVRDVGYNEQFF
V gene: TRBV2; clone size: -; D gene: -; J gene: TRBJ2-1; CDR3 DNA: TGTGCCAGCGGTTTTGGGGGCTTTAGCGGACCCAATGAGCAGTTCTTC; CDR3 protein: CASGFGGFSGPNEQFF
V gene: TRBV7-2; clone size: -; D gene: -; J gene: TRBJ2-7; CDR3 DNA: TGTGCCAGCAGCTCCAACCAAGCCTACGAGCAGTACTTC; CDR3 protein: CASSSNQAYEQYF
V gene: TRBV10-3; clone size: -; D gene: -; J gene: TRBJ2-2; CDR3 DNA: TGTGCCATCAGAAACCCGGAGGAGGTGGACACAGATGCGCTGTTTTTT; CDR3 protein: CAIRNPEEVDTDALFF
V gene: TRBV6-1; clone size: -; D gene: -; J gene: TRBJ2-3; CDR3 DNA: TGTGCCAGCTCATCCATCACAGATACGCAGTATTTT; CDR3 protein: CASSSITDTQYF
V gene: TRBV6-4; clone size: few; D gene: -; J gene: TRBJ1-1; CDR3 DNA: TGTGCCAGCAGTGACTCAGCAGAGAACACTGAAGCTTTCTTT; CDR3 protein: CASSDSAENTEAFF
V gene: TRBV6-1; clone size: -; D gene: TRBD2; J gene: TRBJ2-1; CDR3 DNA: TGTGCCAGCAGTGAAGCGCCCGGGGGGTCCTACAATGAGCAGTTCTTC; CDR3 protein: CASSEAPGGSYNEQFF
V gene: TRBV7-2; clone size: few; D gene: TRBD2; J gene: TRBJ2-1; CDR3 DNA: TGTGCCAGCAGCTCCAGACTAGCGGGTATATACAATGAGCAGTTCTTC; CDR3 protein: CASSSRLAGIYNEQFF
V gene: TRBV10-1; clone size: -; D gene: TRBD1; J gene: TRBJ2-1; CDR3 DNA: TGCGCCAGCAGTGCAGGGGGTGGCGGAGGCTACAATGAGCAGTTCTTC; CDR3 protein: CASSAGGGGGYNEQFF
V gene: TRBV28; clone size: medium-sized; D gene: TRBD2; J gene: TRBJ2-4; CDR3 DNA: TGTGCCAGCAGTGACCTTGGTGGGATAGCGGGGGCCCTAGCCAAAAACATTCAGTACTTC; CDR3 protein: CASSDLGGIAGALAKNIQYF
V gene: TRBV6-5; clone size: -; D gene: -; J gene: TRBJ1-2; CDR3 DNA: TGTGCCAGCAGTTACAGGGGCGGGTATGGCTACACCTTC; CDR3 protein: CASSYRGGYGYTF
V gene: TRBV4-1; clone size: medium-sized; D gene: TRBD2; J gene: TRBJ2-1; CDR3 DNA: TGCGCCAGCGAGCGGGAGGGCTCCAATGAGCAGTTCTTC; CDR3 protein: CASEREGSNEQFF
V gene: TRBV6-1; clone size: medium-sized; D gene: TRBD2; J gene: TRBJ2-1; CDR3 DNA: TGTGCCAGCAGTGAATATGCGGGAGGGCTGGTCTTC; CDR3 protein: CASSEYAGGLVF
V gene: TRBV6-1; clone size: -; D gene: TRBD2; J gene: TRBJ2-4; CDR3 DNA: TGTGCCAGCAGTCAGACTAGCGCGGAGCAGTACTTC; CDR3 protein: CASSQTSAEQYF
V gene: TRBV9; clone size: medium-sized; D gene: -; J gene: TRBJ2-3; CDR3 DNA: TGTGCCAGCAGCTCTTCAGTGAACAGGGTAGAGGACACAGATACGCAGTATTTT; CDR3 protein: CASSSSVNRVEDTDTQYF
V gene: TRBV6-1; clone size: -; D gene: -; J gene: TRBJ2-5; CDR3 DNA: TGTGCGGGCCGTGGGGCTCGTGGCACAGATACCCAGTACTTC; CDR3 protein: CAGRGARGTDTQYF
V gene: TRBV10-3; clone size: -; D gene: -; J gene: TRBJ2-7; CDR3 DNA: TGTGCGGGGCGCGTGGGCGGTGGCAAAGAGACGCAGTACTTC; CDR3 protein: CAGRVGGGKETQYF
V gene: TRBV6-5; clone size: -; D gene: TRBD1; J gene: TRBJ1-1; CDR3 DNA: TGTGCCAGCAGTTACCACGGACAGGGTGAAGCTTTCTTT; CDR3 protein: CASSYHGQGEAFF
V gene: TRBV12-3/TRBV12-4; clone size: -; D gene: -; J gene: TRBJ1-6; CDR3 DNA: TGTGCCAGCAGTTTGGCGTTTGGGATGAATTCACCCCTCCACTTT; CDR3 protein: CASSLAFGMNSPLHF
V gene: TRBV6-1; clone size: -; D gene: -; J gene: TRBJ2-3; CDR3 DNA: TGTGCCAGCAGTGATCCTAGCTTAGGCACAGATACGCAGTATTTT; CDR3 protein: CASSDPSLGTDTQYF
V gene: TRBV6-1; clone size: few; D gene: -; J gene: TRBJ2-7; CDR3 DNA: TGTGCCAGCAGCCTCGGACTCGTGGGCTACGAGCAGTACTTC; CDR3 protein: CASSLGLVGYEQYF
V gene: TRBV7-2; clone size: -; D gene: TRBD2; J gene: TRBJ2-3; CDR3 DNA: TGTGCCAGCAGTCCAGTGGCTGGCGGGGGGCAGTATTTT; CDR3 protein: CASSPVAGGGQYF
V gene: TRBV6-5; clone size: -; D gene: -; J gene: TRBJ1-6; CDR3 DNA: TGTGCCAGCAGTTACTCGTATCTGGCCCAGGGAGCTCCCCTCCACTTT; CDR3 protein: CASSYSYLAQGAPLHF
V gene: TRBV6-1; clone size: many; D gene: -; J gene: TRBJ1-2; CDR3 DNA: TGTGCCAGCAGACCCCCGGTCGGGGCTGGCTATGGCTACACCTTC; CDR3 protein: CASRPPVGAGYGYTF
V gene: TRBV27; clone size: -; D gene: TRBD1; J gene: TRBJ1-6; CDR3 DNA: TGTGCCAGCACCCCCGGGACAGGGGTTCGGCCCCTCCACTTT; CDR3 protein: CASTPGTGVRPLHF
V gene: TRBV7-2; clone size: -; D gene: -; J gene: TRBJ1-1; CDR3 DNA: TGTGCCAGCAGCTTAGCAGGGGGTTCTGAAGCTTTCTTT; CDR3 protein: CASSLAGGSEAFF
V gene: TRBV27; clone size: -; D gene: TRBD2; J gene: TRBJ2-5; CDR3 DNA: TGTGCCAGCAGTTTTAGTGGGACTAGCTATAAGACCCAGTACTTC; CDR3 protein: CASSFSGTSYKTQYF
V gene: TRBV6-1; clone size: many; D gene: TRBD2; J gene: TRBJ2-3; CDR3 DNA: TGTGCCAGCAGTGAAAGAGGTCTAGCGGTGAGGGCAGATACGCAGTATTTT; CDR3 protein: CASSERGLAVRADTQYF
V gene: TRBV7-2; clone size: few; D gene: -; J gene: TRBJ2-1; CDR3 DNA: TGTGCCAGCAGTAGAGATAGGGTGGACAATGAGCAGTTCTTC; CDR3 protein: CASSRDRVDNEQFF
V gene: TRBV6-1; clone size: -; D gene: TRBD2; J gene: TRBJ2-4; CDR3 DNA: TGTGCCAGCAGTGAAGGTCTGGGCCTAGCGGGAGGCACCAAAGATACTCAGTACTTC; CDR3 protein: CASSEGLGLAGGTKDTQYF
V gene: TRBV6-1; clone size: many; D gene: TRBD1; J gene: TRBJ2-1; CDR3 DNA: TGTGCCAGCAGTGTGGACAGGAACAATGAGCAGTTCTTC; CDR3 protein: CASSVDRNNEQFF
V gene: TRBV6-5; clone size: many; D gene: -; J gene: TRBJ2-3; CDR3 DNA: TGTGCCAGCAGTCCAATGGCCTCGGGTGCGACAGATACGCAGTATTTT; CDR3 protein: CASSPMASGATDTQYF
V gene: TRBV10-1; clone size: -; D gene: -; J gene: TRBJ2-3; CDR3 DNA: TGCGCCACCGGACGCGAAGGCACAGAGACGCAGTATTTT; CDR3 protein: CATGREGTETQYF